The 31 T cell receptor beta chains below come from one sample, sequenced in a study of T cell responses to AZD1222 COVID-19 vaccine. Clones were read by immunoSEQ multiplex PCR, and TCRdb kept only the in-frame ones, dropping some. The repertoire holds some 110,000 clones, approximately 92% seen once, with more than 2.5% in the top ten. The input for sequencing was peripheral blood, taken on day 0 of AZD1222 vaccination. These receptors were obtained from an adult in good health.

The table lists this clone with a count of one. This chain links TRBV12-5 with TRBJ1-2; D remains ambiguous. The CDR3 length is 13 residues. The germline CDR1 and CDR2 sequences are LGHNT and FRNRAP. Trimming removed 6 bases at V and 5 bases at J, with 13 bases between. The CDR3 DNA is TGTGCTAGTGGGCCAGAAATTACTTATGGCTACACCTTC. As protein: CASGPEITYGYTF. Full variable domain (rest looked up from reference TRBV12-5 and TRBJ1-2): DARVTQTPRHKVTEMGQEVTMRCQPILGHNTVFWYRQTMMQGLELLAYFRNRAPLDDSGMPKDRFSAEMPDATLATLKIQPSEPRDSAVYFCASGPEITYGYTFGSGTRLTVV.

The chain uses TRBV6-2 or TRBV6-3 and TRBJ1-2; D might be TRBD1 (5 bases). The CDR3 extends over 12 amino acids. Germline CDR1 and CDR2: MNHEY and SVGEGT. Trimming removed 4 bases at V and 8 bases at J, with 11 bases between. In DNA form, the CDR3 reads TGTGCCAGCAGTTCGGCAGGGCGAGGCTACACCTTC. Its protein product is CASSSAGRGYTF.

The V call is TRBV11-2, the J call TRBJ2-7, with D perhaps TRBD2 (5 bases). CDR3 size: 15 residues. Trimming cost V 5 bases and J 3 bases, with 17 bases left between them. Germline values: CDR1 SGHAT, CDR2 FQNNGV. The CDR3 reads CASSPRSGLNYEQYF. The CDR3 DNA reads TGTGCCAGCAGCCCCCGGTCAGGACTGAACTACGAGCAGTACTTC. Full variable domain (remainder filled in from reference TRBV11-2 and TRBJ2-7): EAGVAQSPRYKIIEKRQSVAFWCNPISGHATLYWYQQILGQGPKLLIQFQNNGVVDDSQLPKDRFSAERLKGVDSTLKIQPAKLEDSAVYLCASSPRSGLNYEQYFGPGTRLTVT.

The CDR3 DNA follows: TGTGCCAGCAGTGGGGGAGTCCCCTACGAGCAGTACTTC. Encoded protein: CASSGGVPYEQYF. J is TRBJ2-7 and V is TRBV27, with D possibly called TRBD1 or TRBD2 (5 bases each). In germline, CDR1 is MNHEY, CDR2 SMNVEV (reference sequence). Trimming removed 5 bases from V and 2 bases from J, with 10 bases in between. The CDR3 covers 13 residues.

The V call is TRBV27, the J call TRBJ1-3; D is uncertain. This CDR3 is built from 15 residues. Per the germline V gene, CDR1 is MNHEY and CDR2 is SMNVEV (reference sequence). Between the trimmed V and J ends, which lost 6 bases and 0 bases, there was a span of 12 bases. The CDR3 nucleotides are TGTGCCAGCAGACGGATGGGGAGCTCTGGAAACACCATATATTTT. Residues: CASRRMGSSGNTIYF.

This chain's CDR3 is CASRPGATDTQYF. The CDR3, as DNA: TGTGCCAGCCGCCCGGGCGCCACAGATACGCAGTATTTT. The rearrangement joins TRBV19 to TRBJ2-3; no definite D call. From germline, CDR1 is LNHDA and CDR2 SQIVND (reference sequence). The CDR3 contains 13 residues. V was shortened by 9 bases and J by 2 bases, with 12 bases between the two germline ends.

The chain couples TRBV18 to TRBJ1-3, with TRBD1 as a possible D gene (5 bases). Germline-derived CDR1 and CDR2 are KGHSH and LQKENI. The CDR3 runs 14 residues. Trimming took off 4 bases at V and 0 bases at J, with 7 bases between the two ends. The CDR3 spells CASSRQSSGNTIYF. The CDR3 DNA is TGTGCCAGCTCACGACAGAGCTCTGGAAACACCATATATTTT.

The J gene is TRBJ2-7, the V gene TRBV11-2, with a possible D match to TRBD1 (5 bases). Trimming left V 6 bases short and J 3 bases short, with 15 bases between. Germline V gene lookup returns CDR1 SGHAT and CDR2 FQNNGV. The CDR3 extends over 14 amino acids. CDR3 protein: CASRINRQSYEQYF. CDR3 sequence (DNA): TGTGCCAGCAGAATCAACCGACAGAGCTACGAGCAGTACTTC.

The chain employs TRBV21-1 and TRBJ1-1; the table's D call, TRBD1, was not checked against the DNA. TRBV21-1 is a listed pseudogene. CDR3 size: 16 residues. The CDR3 bases are TGTGCCAGCAGCAAGGCCCGGGGACAGGGGATCACTGAAGCTTTCTTT. It encodes CASSKARGQGITEAFF.

The CDR3 coding sequence is TGTGCCAGCAGCTCCTCCCCCCGGACAGGGTTCGGAAACACCATATATTTT. Amino acids: CASSSSPRTGFGNTIYF. The chain recombines TRBV13 with TRBJ1-3; 8 bases fit TRBD1. Germline CDR1 and CDR2: PRHDT and FYEKMQ (reference sequence). The CDR3 contains 17 residues. V lost 4 bases and J lost 4; bases outside the gene matches: 12.

The rearrangement uses TRBV5-1 and TRBJ2-7, with 7 bases identical to TRBD1. The CDR3 loop spans 14 amino acids. V shed 0 bases and J 2 bases; nucleotides not matched to a gene: 2. From germline, CDR1 is SGHRS and CDR2 YFSETQ. The CDR3 reads CASSLERGPYEQYF. In DNA, the CDR3 is TGCGCCAGCAGCTTGGAAAGGGGGCCCTACGAGCAGTACTTC.

The rearrangement joins TRBV21-1 to TRBJ1-1. TRBV21-1 is assigned pseudogene status. The CDR3 sequence is 13 residues long. The CDR3 region is CASSRGFGTEAFF. The CDR3 region has the DNA TGTGCCAGCAGCAGGGGTTTCGGCACTGAAGCTTTCTTT.

The V gene is TRBV11-2, the J gene TRBJ2-3; possible D gene TRBD2, 5 bases. CDR3 length equals 15 residues. V was trimmed by 3 bases and J by 2 bases, leaving 12 bases between them. Per the germline V gene, CDR1 is SGHAT and CDR2 is FQNNGV. The CDR3 is CASSFPGSLTDTQYF. DNA for the CDR3: TGTGCCAGCAGCTTCCCGGGGAGCCTCACAGATACGCAGTATTTT.

The J gene is TRBJ2-3, the V gene TRBV7-9; tentatively, D is TRBD2 (5 bases). CDR1 SEHNR and CDR2 FQNEAQ come from the germline V gene (reference sequence). This CDR3 is built from 15 residues. V was clipped by 6 bases and J by 2 bases, with 15 bases between them. The CDR3, as DNA: TGTGCCAGCAGTAGGACTCATAACGACACAGATACGCAGTATTTT. This translates into CASSRTHNDTDTQYF.

J is TRBJ1-5 and V is TRBV28; D uncertain. The V gene lost 1 base and the J gene lost 7 bases, with 5 bases spanning the gap. This CDR3 spans 12 amino acids. Per germline, CDR1 MDHEN and CDR2 SYDVKM. The CDR3 spells CASSLFLQPQHF. The CDR3 DNA reads TGTGCCAGCAGTTTATTTCTCCAGCCCCAGCATTTT. The entire variable domain, with the rest obtained from reference TRBV28 and TRBJ1-5, is as follows: DVKVTQSSRYLVKRTGEKVFLECVQDMDHENMFWYRQDPGLGLRLIYFSYDVKMKEKGDIPEGYSVSREKKERFSLILESASTNQTSMYLCASSLFLQPQHFGDGTRLSIL.

The chain recombines TRBV30 with TRBJ1-1, with unresolved D. This CDR3 region has 13 residues. Germline loops: CDR1 GTSNPN, CDR2 SVGIG (reference sequence). The V gene lost 4 bases and the J gene lost 1 base, with 10 bases spanning the gap. In DNA form, the CDR3 reads TGTGCCTGGAACGGGGTCCAGAACACTGAAGCTTTCTTT. Encoded protein: CAWNGVQNTEAFF.

V and J are TRBV5-1 and TRBJ2-7; no clear D gene. The CDR3 extends over 13 amino acids. Germline loops: CDR1 SGHRS, CDR2 YFSETQ. The V gene lost 4 bases and the J gene lost 3 bases, with 11 bases spanning the gap. CDR3 sequence: CASSPIDLYEQYF. The CDR3, as DNA: TGCGCCAGCAGCCCGATCGACCTCTACGAGCAGTACTTC.

The rearrangement joins TRBV9 to TRBJ2-4; tentative D call: TRBD1 (5 bases). The CDR3 runs to 15 residues. Trimming cost V 1 base and J 3 bases, with 11 bases left between them. The germline V gene has CDR1 SGDLS and CDR2 YYNGEE. In nucleotides, the CDR3 is TGTGCCAGCAGCGTACAGGGATTTGACAAAAACATTCAGTACTTC. Its protein product is CASSVQGFDKNIQYF.

The chain joins TRBV18 to TRBJ1-5; 7 bases map to TRBD1. CDR3 size: 15 residues. Germline CDR1 and CDR2: KGHSH and LQKENI. Unmatched junction bases numbered 7, after V lost 5 bases and J lost 3 bases. CDR3 loop: CASSISTGFNQPQHF. CDR3 bases: TGTGCCAGCTCAATTTCGACAGGGTTCAATCAGCCCCAGCATTTT.

This chain uses TRBV7-8 with TRBJ1-2, with 7 bases fitting TRBD1. Germline lookup yields CDR1 SGHVS and CDR2 FQNEAQ. This CDR3 has 15 amino acids. After removal of 7 bases from V and 7 bases from J, the junction contained 15 bases not matched to a gene. In nucleotides, the CDR3 is TGTGCCAGCACCATAGGGGGCGTCGGGGCGGGTGGCTACACCTTC. It yields the protein CASTIGGVGAGGYTF.

The chain carries TRBV7-3 and TRBJ2-1, with 7 nucleotides matching TRBD2. V trimming: 2 bases; J trimming: 4 bases; junction bases outside the gene matches: 5. Germline V gives CDR1 SGHTA, CDR2 FQGTGA. The CDR3 loop spans 15 amino acids. CDR3 sequence (DNA): TGTGCCAGCAGCTTAGAGCGGGACCCGTACAATGAGCAGTTCTTC. Protein product: CASSLERDPYNEQFF.

The V gene is TRBV5-1, the J gene TRBJ2-3; 8 bases fit TRBD1. CDR1 and CDR2 (germline): SGHRS, YFSETQ. V was pared by 4 bases and J by 2 bases, with 9 bases of the junction left unmatched. This CDR3 comprises 16 residues. The CDR3 DNA follows: TGCGCCAGCAGCCCCCGGACAGGGCGGAACACAGATACGCAGTATTTT. Its translation is CASSPRTGRNTDTQYF.

The gene calls are TRBV7-8 and TRBJ2-5; D is possibly TRBD1 (6 bases). The CDR3 spans 15 residues. Per germline, CDR1 SGHVS and CDR2 FQNEAQ. V was cut by 3 bases and J by 4 bases, with 15 bases left in between. CDR3 coding DNA: TGTGCCAGCAGCTTTCGGGTGGACAGACGAGAGACCCAGTACTTC. It encodes CASSFRVDRRETQYF.

This sequence joins TRBV7-9 and TRBJ2-6; D unclear. The length of the CDR3 is 11 residues. V was clipped by 4 bases and J by 13 bases, with 8 bases between them. Germline V CDR1 and CDR2: SEHNR, FQNEAQ (reference sequence). The CDR3 spells CASSSRRVLTF. CDR3 sequence (DNA): TGTGCCAGCAGCTCCCGCCGGGTCCTGACTTTC.

The chain couples TRBV27 to TRBJ1-6; 7 bases align to TRBD1. The CDR3 sequence is 11 residues long. The germline CDR1 and CDR2 sequences are MNHEY and SMNVEV (reference sequence). J was trimmed by 15 bases and V by 4 bases; bases with no gene match: 3. CDR3 DNA sequence: TGTGCCAGCAGTTCCGGGACAGACCTCCACTTT. It is translated as CASSSGTDLHF.

In this sample, this clone turned up once. CDR3: CASSPGTSGGFSTDTQYF. The DNA of the CDR3 is TGTGCCAGCAGCCCTGGGACTAGCGGGGGCTTCAGCACAGATACGCAGTATTTT. The V gene is TRBV7-3, the J gene TRBJ2-3, with 14 bases aligning to TRBD2. This CDR3 contains 18 residues. The V gene end was trimmed by 5 bases and the J gene end by 0 bases; junction bases not matched to a gene: 7. In germline, CDR1 is SGHTA, CDR2 FQGTGA.

The chain links TRBV5-8 to TRBJ1-5; D remains unclear. Trimming removed 4 bases at V and 0 bases at J, with 20 bases between. This CDR3 region has 18 residues. CDR1 is SGHTS and CDR2 is YDEGEE in the germline V gene. The CDR3 DNA reads TGTGCCAGCAGCCTGCTGCCGACCTCACTCTATAGCAATCAGCCCCAGCATTTT. It translates to CASSLLPTSLYSNQPQHF.

This rearrangement joins TRBV28 to TRBJ2-1; D may be TRBD1 or TRBD2 (5 bases each). In germline, CDR1 is MDHEN, CDR2 SYDVKM. V was shortened by 7 bases and J by 9 bases, with 10 bases between the two germline ends. This CDR3 has 11 residues. The CDR3 reads CASNGASEQFF. In nucleotides, the CDR3 is TGTGCCAGCAACGGGGCTTCTGAGCAGTTCTTC.

The chain is built from TRBV28 and TRBJ1-5; D gene ambiguous. Germline CDR1 reads MDHEN; CDR2 reads SYDVKM. The CDR3 loop spans 12 amino acids. V shed 5 bases and J shed 7 bases, with 9 bases lying between them. As DNA, the CDR3 is TGTGCCAGCAGTCTTGCAGGCCAGCCCCAGCATTTT. Protein: CASSLAGQPQHF.

The V and J genes are TRBV6-5 and TRBJ1-1; TRBD1 agrees at 12 bases. With V trimmed by 6 bases and J by 4 bases, 3 bases remained unmatched. CDR1 and CDR2 (germline): MNHEY, SVGAGI. This CDR3 is built from 14 residues. CDR3 residues: CASRRGQGATEAFF. In nucleotides, the CDR3 is TGTGCCAGCAGAAGGGGACAGGGGGCCACTGAAGCTTTCTTT.

The chain combines TRBV10-3 with TRBJ2-3; 14 bases map to TRBD2. J was trimmed by 3 bases and V by 3 bases; bases with no gene match: 2. Per the germline V gene, CDR1 is ENHRY and CDR2 is SYGVKD. This CDR3 region has 16 residues. CDR3 region: CAISEGTSGSTDTQYF. The CDR3 nucleotides read TGTGCCATCAGTGAAGGGACTAGCGGGAGTACAGATACGCAGTATTTT.